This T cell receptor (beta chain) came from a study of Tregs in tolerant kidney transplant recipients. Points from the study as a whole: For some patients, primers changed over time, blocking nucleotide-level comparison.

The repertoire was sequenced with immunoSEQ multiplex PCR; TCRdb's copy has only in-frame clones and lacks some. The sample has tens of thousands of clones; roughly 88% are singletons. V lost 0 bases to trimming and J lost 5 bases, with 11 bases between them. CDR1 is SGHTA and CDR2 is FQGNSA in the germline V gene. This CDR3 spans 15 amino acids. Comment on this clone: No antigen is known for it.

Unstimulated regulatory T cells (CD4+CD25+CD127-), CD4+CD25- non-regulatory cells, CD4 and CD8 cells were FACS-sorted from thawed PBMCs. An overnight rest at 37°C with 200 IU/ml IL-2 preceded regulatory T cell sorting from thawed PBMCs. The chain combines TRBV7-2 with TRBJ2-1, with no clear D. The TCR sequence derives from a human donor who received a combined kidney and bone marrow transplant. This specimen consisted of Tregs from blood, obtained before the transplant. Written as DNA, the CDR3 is TGTGCCAGCAGCTTAGCTACGACTCGGCACAATGAGCAGTTCTTC. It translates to CASSLATTRHNEQFF.